Sequencing of this T cell receptor beta chain was carried out in a study of blood T cell repertoires in COVID-19. The table came from immunoSEQ multiplex PCR; TCRdb's copy has only in-frame clones and leaves some out. The data show approximately 210,000 clones, more than 85% seen once. The CDR3 is made up of 13 amino acids. The V gene lost 0 bases and the J gene lost 7 bases, with 7 bases spanning the gap. Germline V gives CDR1 SGHRS, CDR2 YFSETQ. The sequence came from a man in his forties with active or convalescent COVID-19. Sequencing was performed on peripheral blood. This chain connects TRBV5-1 to TRBJ1-4, with D unresolved. CDR3 nucleotides: TGCGCCAGCAGCTTGGAAGGGAGTGAAAAACTGTTTTTT. Residues: CASSLEGSEKLFF.